This TCR beta chain originates from a study of blood T cells in healthy people across ages (dated by TCRdb to about 2015). Describing the broader study: Template switching captured roughly one uniquely barcoded TCR beta cDNA molecule per two T cells in model experiments. To avoid experimental bias, donors of different ages were randomly spread across the sequencing lanes. Using the same blood draw, the study looked at two additional independent replicas of 1 million unique cDNA reads for two donors, one aged 18 to 30 and the other aged 80 or older. The study measured age-related changes in TCR beta repertoire diversity using deep sequencing normalized with unique cDNA molecular identifiers. The donors were divided into four age groups: young (average approximately 17 years), middle-aged (roughly 40), aged (approximately 62) and long-lived (around 80).

The research as a whole found: Bulk unsorted PBMC profiling prevented conclusive comparison of naive and antigen-experienced compartments. Because donor CMV infection status was unknown, age-related changes in expanded clonotypes were potentially confounded. As age increased, observed TCR beta diversity per million T cells dropped in a roughly linear way, and a significant reduction was already evident by age roughly 36. Compared with the aged group, the long-lived group had more naive CD4+ T cells, fewer expanded clones and increased TCR diversity, a pattern suggesting age selection. Estimates of total diversity based on one million sequenced T cells were regarded as lower bounds and as underestimates. Observed TCR beta diversity correlated strongly with the percentage of naive T cells measured by flow cytometry.

This clonotype has just a few counts. Which antigen it targets is not known. Base qualities are not recorded, but no much larger clone differs from it by a single base. The library was made by 5' RACE. Sequencing instrument: Illumina HiSeq 2500. A second about 7 to 11 cycle PCR used a sample-barcoded 5' primer and a J-beta primer mix. A unique molecular identifier was introduced onto each TCR beta cDNA molecule by a template-switch 5' adaptor carrying 12 random nucleotides. At least 3 million CDR3-containing paired-end reads were obtained from each sample. The Mint cDNA synthesis kit, primed by a TRBC-specific oligonucleotide, was used to synthesize first-strand cDNA from all RNA. Following uracil-DNA glycosylase treatment, a first 18-cycle PCR with universal primers M1SS and BC2_uni_R was performed on all cDNA. Turning to the authors' computational methods: Normalization of each sample was performed by random selection of 1 million high-quality reads, each carrying a distinct molecular identifier. Reads with shared molecular identifiers were discarded instead of being binned into consensus sequences. MiTCR, run with a Q25 quality threshold and the strictest error-elimination algorithm, handled CDR3 identification, clonotype clustering and error correction. A nonparametric unseen species model using Euler transformation provided a lower-bound estimate of total TCR beta diversity. TCRdb handled the public reads itself, with Q25 trimming in fastp and clone calling in MiXCR, and kept productive beta chains. Entries that share a CDR3 protein sequence are merged under the most common genes and DNA. The V and J calls here are based on TCRdb, not the publication. This sample holds over a million distinct CDR3 sequences; 42% were observed only once. The ten largest account for 6.5% to 10% of the sample.

The roughly 39 donors, aged 6 to 90 years, were systemically healthy Caucasian individuals from Russia. Each donor gave ten milliliters of peripheral blood, collected into EDTA-treated Vacutainer tubes. Ficoll-Paque density-gradient centrifugation was used to isolate PBMCs, with at least 6.5 million per sample. Total RNA was extracted from PBMCs with Trizol reagent, with at least 5.5 micrograms obtained per sample. For every donor, flow cytometry on a PBMC aliquot measured the percentage of naive CD45RAhigh/CD27high T cells. After removal of 3 bases from V and 2 bases from J, the junction retains 7 bases not matched to a gene. The CDR1 and CDR2 encoded by the germline V gene are SGHAT and FQNNGV. The cysteine opens and the phenylalanine closes a CDR3 of 16 amino acids. Only the CDR3 portion is preserved as DNA: 48 bases, with reading frame beginning at the first base.

The sample consisted of blood. The V gene is TRBV11-2 and the J gene is TRBJ2-3; 8 middle bases align to TRBD2. This clonotype originated in a woman aged 18-35 years in good health. The CDR3 region reads CASSFRERGLTDTQYF. The DNA sequence is given as TGTGCCAGCAGCTTTCGGGAGCGGGGGCTCACAGATACGCAGTATTTT. The CDR3, completed at both ends by the reference TRBV11-2 and TRBJ2-3 genes, gives the full variable domain EAGVAQSPRYKIIEKRQSVAFWCNPISGHATLYWYQQILGQGPKLLIQFQNNGVVDDSQLPKDRFSAERLKGVDSTLKIQPAKLEDSAVYLCASSFRERGLTDTQYFGPGTRLTVL.